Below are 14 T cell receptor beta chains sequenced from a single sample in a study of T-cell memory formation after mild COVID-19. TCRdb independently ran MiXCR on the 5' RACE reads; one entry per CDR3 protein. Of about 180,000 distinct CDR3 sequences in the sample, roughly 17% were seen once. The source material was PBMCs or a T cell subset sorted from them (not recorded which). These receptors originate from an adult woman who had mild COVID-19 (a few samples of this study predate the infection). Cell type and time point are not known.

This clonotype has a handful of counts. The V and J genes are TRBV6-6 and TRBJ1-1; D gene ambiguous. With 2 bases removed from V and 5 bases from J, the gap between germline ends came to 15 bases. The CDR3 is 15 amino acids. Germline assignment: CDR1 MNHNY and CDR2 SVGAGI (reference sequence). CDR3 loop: CASSYGPTGFTEAFF. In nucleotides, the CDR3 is TGTGCCAGCAGTTACGGCCCAACGGGTTTTACTGAAGCTTTCTTT.

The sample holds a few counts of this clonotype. The CDR3 region has the DNA TGTGCCAGCAGCTTAGTAGCGGGGGGGATCACCGGGGAGCTGTTTTTT. This translates into CASSLVAGGITGELFF. The V and J genes are TRBV7-2 and TRBJ2-2; TRBD2 agrees at 11 bases. This CDR3 region has 16 residues. Per germline, CDR1 SGHTA and CDR2 FQGNSA. After removal of 1 base from V and 4 bases from J, the junction contained 2 bases not matched to a gene. Combining the CDR3 with reference TRBV7-2 and TRBJ2-2 gives the whole variable domain GAGVSQSPSNKVTEKGKDVELRCDPISGHTALYWYRQSLGQGLEFLIYFQGNSAPDKSGLPSDRFSAERTGGSVSTLTIQRTQQEDSAVYLCASSLVAGGITGELFFGEGSRLTVL.

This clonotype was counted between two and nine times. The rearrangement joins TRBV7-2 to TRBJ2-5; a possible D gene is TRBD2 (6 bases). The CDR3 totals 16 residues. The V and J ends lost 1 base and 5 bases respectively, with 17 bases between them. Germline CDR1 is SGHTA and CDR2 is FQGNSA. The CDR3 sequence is CASSLGDGSAGETQYF. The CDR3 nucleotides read TGTGCCAGCAGCTTAGGGGACGGGAGTGCGGGGGAGACCCAGTACTTC.

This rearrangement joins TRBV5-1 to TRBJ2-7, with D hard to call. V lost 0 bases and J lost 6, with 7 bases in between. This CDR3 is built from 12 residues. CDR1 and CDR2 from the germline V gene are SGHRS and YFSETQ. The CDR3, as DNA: TGCGCCAGCAGCTTGGACATTGGCGAGCAGTACTTC. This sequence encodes CASSLDIGEQYF.

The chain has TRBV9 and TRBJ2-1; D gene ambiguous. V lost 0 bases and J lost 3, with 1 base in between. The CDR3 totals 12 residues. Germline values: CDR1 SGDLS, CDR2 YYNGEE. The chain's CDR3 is CASSVDYNEQFF. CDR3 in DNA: TGTGCCAGCAGCGTAGACTACAATGAGCAGTTCTTC. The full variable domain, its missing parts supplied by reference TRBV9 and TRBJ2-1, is DSGVTQTPKHLITATGQRVTLRCSPRSGDLSVYWYQQSLDQGLQFLIQYYNGEERAKGNILERFSAQQFPDLHSELNLSSLELGDSALYFCASSVDYNEQFFGPGTRLTVL.

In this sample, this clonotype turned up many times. In DNA, the CDR3 is TGCGCCAGCAGCTTGGACCTCAGGGGTCGGACAGATACGCAGTATTTT. Translated, it gives CASSLDLRGRTDTQYF. The chain recombines TRBV5-1 with TRBJ2-3; TRBD1 might be the D (6 bases). The CDR3 is 16 amino acids. The germline gives CDR1 SGHRS, CDR2 YFSETQ. V was cut by 0 bases and J by 3 bases, with 14 bases left in between.

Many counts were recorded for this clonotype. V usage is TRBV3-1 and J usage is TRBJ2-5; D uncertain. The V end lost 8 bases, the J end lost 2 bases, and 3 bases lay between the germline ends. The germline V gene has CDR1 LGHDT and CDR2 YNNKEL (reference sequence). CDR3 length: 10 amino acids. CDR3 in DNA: TGTGCCAGCGGACAAGAGACCCAGTACTTC. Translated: CASGQETQYF.

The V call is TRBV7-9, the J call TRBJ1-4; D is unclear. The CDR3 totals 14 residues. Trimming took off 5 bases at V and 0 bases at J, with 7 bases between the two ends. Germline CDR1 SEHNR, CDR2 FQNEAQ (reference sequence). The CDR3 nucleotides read TGTGCCAGCAGCACGGCCTCAACTAATGAAAAACTGTTTTTT. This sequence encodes CASSTASTNEKLFF.

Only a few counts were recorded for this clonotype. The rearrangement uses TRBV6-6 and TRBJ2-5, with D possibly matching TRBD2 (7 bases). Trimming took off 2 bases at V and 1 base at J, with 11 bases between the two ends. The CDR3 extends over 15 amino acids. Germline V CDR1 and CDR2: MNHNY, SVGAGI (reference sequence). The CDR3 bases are TGTGCCAGCAGTTACGGGCGGGGGCTCCAAGAGACCCAGTACTTC. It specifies CASSYGRGLQETQYF.

The CDR3 sequence: CAISEYTGAYEQYF. The DNA for the CDR3 is TGTGCCATCAGTGAGTATACAGGAGCCTACGAGCAGTACTTC. This chain links TRBV10-3 with TRBJ2-7, with D possibly matching TRBD1 (5 bases). The CDR3 spans 14 residues. Per germline, CDR1 ENHRY and CDR2 SYGVKD. Trimming pared 1 base from V and 2 bases from J, leaving 9 bases between.

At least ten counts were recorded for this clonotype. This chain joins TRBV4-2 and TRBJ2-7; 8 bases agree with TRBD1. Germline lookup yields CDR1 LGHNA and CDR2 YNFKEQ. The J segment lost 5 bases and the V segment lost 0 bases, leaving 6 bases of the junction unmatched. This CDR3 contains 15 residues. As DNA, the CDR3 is TGTGCCAGCAGCCAAGACGGGACAGGCATGGACGAGCAGTACTTC. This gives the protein CASSQDGTGMDEQYF.

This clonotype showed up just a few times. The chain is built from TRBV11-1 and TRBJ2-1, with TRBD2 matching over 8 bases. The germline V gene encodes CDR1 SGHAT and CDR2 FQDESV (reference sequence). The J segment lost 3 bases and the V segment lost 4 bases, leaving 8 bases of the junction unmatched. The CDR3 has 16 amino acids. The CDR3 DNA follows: TGTGCCAGCAGCTACCCCGGGACTAGTGGCTACAATGAGCAGTTCTTC. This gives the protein CASSYPGTSGYNEQFF.

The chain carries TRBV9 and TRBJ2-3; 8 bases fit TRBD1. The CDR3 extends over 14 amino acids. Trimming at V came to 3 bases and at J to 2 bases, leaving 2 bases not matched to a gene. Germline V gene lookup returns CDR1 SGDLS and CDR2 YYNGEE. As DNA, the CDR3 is TGTGCCAGCAGCGCGGGACAGGACACAGATACGCAGTATTTT. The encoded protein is CASSAGQDTDTQYF. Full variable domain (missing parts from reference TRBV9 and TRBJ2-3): DSGVTQTPKHLITATGQRVTLRCSPRSGDLSVYWYQQSLDQGLQFLIQYYNGEERAKGNILERFSAQQFPDLHSELNLSSLELGDSALYFCASSAGQDTDTQYFGPGTRLTVL.

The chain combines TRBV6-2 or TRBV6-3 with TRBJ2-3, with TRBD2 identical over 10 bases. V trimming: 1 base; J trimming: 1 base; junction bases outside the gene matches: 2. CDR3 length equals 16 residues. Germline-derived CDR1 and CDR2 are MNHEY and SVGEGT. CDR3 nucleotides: TGTGCCAGCAGTTACTTTGGGACTAGCGGCACAGATACGCAGTATTTT. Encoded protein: CASSYFGTSGTDTQYF.